Detailed here is one T cell receptor (beta chain). Study processing details: By means of reference gene primer amplification, nucleated cell counts were estimated. The protocol was immunoSEQ multiplex PCR, while the TCRdb copy is restricted to in-frame clones and leaves out a portion. The DNA gave D and trimming, while V, J and clone size come from that table. The repertoire holds more than 100,000 clones, with 84% as singletons. This CDR3 contains 13 residues. V dropped 2 bases and J dropped 6; count of bases not matched to a gene: 5. Germline V gene lookup returns CDR1 GTSNPN and CDR2 SVGIG (reference sequence). This sample is part of a study of blood T cell repertoires in COVID-19. Overall study context: COVID-19 samples collected from the United States, Italy and Spain covered acute and convalescent phases. PBMCs, B-cell-depleted T cells, or T cells provided the cDNA or gDNA that made up the material.

The sequenced material came from peripheral blood. This clonotype was obtained from a woman aged 80 or over with acute or convalescent COVID-19. V and J are TRBV30 and TRBJ1-2; TRBD1 agrees at 8 bases. The CDR3 here is CAWSSGQGHGYTF. CDR3 nucleotide sequence: TGTGCCTGGAGTTCTGGACAGGGCCATGGCTACACCTTC.